Each of the 19 T cell receptor beta chains below was sequenced from the same sample in a study of regulatory T cells in long-lasting Graves disease (dated by TCRdb to the early 2020s). According to the study, the label for this sample's time point signals: persistent/refractory GD, antithyroid drugs over 5 years with positive TRAb. For both TCR sequencing and RNA sequencing, RNA was extracted from PBMCs using TRIzol. The library came from multiplex PCR. The listed sequencing device is Illumina HiSeq 4000. iRepertoire HTBI primers and Arm-PCR amplification of CDR3 regions were used to construct TCR beta libraries. The public reads were reanalyzed by TCRdb: fastp trimming at Q25, MiXCR alignment, in-frame beta chains only. Rows merge per CDR3 protein into single entries with the most common DNA and genes. The sample yields under 450,000 distinct CDR3 sequences; 20% to 25% were counted once. The ten largest clones add up to around 30% of the sample.

Sequencing used peripheral blood mononuclear cells (PBMCs), obtained when the disease was refractory, from a patient treated with antithyroid drugs. The source of these receptors is a woman aged 40 to 49 with Graves disease. Donor details come from another sample of the same person, matched by shared clones.

This clonotype was picked up many times. This chain links TRBV6-1 with TRBJ2-7; 8 bases align to TRBD1. CDR3 length equals 16 residues. Trimming removed 5 bases from V and 5 bases from J; junction bases left unmatched: 14. Germline V gives CDR1 MNHNS, CDR2 SASEGT. This CDR3 reads CASSPGGEEEFHEQYF. CDR3 coding DNA: TGTGCCAGCAGTCCAGGGGGCGAGGAGGAATTCCACGAGCAGTACTTC.

The chain recombines TRBV7-3 with TRBJ2-1; D is undetermined. From germline, CDR1 is SGHTA and CDR2 FQGTGA. Between the trimmed V and J ends, which lost 4 bases and 2 bases, there was a span of 12 bases. There are 15 residues in the CDR3. CDR3 nucleotide sequence: TGTGCCAGCAGCTCGGAACGGACGGCCTACAATGAGCAGTTCTTC. Its translation is CASSSERTAYNEQFF.

There are many counts of this clonotype. The chain carries TRBV6-9 and TRBJ2-7, with 12 bases matching TRBD2. Unmatched junction bases numbered 7, after V lost 2 bases and J lost 5 bases. Germline V gene lookup returns CDR1 MNHGY and CDR2 SVAAGI. The CDR3 extends over 16 amino acids. CDR3 sequence reads: CASSYSSSGRDNEQYF. The CDR3 DNA reads TGTGCCAGCAGTTATAGTTCTAGCGGGAGGGATAACGAGCAGTACTTC.

This clonotype was seen more than once but under ten times. The rearrangement links TRBV18 to TRBJ1-5; D ambiguous. The CDR3 extends over 14 amino acids. V was cut by 6 bases and J by 5 bases, with 14 bases left in between. The germline gives CDR1 KGHSH, CDR2 LQKENI. The CDR3, as DNA: TGTGCCAGCTCCCCCACGGCAGGCTATCAGCCCCAGCATTTT. Translating it yields CASSPTAGYQPQHF.

The chain joins TRBV28 to TRBJ2-3, with D possibly being TRBD2 (6 bases). Germline V gene data show CDR1 as MDHEN and CDR2 as SYDVKM. CDR3 length equals 15 residues. Trimming pared 6 bases from V and 1 base from J, leaving 14 bases between. The CDR3 DNA follows: TGTGCCAGCAGCCCCTTCGCTAGCGGCACAGATACGCAGTATTTT. It specifies CASSPFASGTDTQYF.

The CDR3 region has the DNA TGTGCCACCAGTGATTTAGGGGCGGGCGGAGGACATGAGCAGTTCTTC. The encoded protein is CATSDLGAGGGHEQFF. This chain connects TRBV24-1 to TRBJ2-1; D could derive from TRBD1 or TRBD2 (5 bases each). The germline V gene encodes CDR1 KGHDR and CDR2 SFDVKD. The CDR3 is 16 amino acids. Trimming stripped 1 base from V and 8 bases from J, with 17 bases between.

The chain uses TRBV20-1 and TRBJ2-5, with TRBD2 as a possible D gene (6 bases). Germline-derived CDR1 and CDR2 are DFQATT and SNEGSKA (reference sequence). CDR3 length: 13 residues. The germline V and J ends were trimmed by 3 bases and 4 bases, with 12 bases remaining between them. In DNA form, the CDR3 reads TGCAGTGCTAGGGGGGGAAACCCAGAGACCCAGTACTTC. It codes for CSARGGNPETQYF.

The J gene is TRBJ2-5, the V gene TRBV6-9, with 11 bases lining up with TRBD2. The J call may be mistaken, given a closer DNA end match to TRBJ2-1. This CDR3 comprises 18 residues. Per germline, CDR1 MNHGY and CDR2 SVAAGI. This CDR3 is CASSYDLAGGWVRNEQFF. For the CDR3, the DNA is TGTGCCAGCAGTTACGATCTAGCGGGAGGATGGGTTAGGAATGAGCAGTTCTTC.

This clonotype was counted between two and nine times. V and J are TRBV29-1 and TRBJ1-1, with 8 bases lining up with TRBD1. Germline CDR1 is SQVTM and CDR2 is ANQGSEA. CDR3 length equals 11 residues. V shed 5 bases and J 7 bases; nucleotides not matched to a gene: 3. The CDR3 sequence: CSVTTGGEAFF. The CDR3 nucleotides are TGCAGCGTTACTACAGGGGGTGAAGCTTTCTTT.

This clonotype was observed at least ten times. The rearrangement uses TRBV28 and TRBJ2-7, with D perhaps given as TRBD1 or TRBD2 (5 bases each). The V and J ends lost 6 bases and 3 bases respectively, with 18 bases between them. CDR3 size: 15 residues. CDR1 is MDHEN and CDR2 is SYDVKM in the germline V gene. CDR3 region: CASRTTGTDGYEQYF. Here the CDR3 DNA reads TGTGCCAGCAGGACTACCGGGACGGATGGCTACGAGCAGTACTTC.

This chain uses TRBV20-1 with TRBJ2-3, with TRBD2 matching 15 bases. CDR3 length: 19 amino acids. The junction had 11 bases not matched to a gene; V was cut back by 0 bases and J by 4 bases. CDR1 and CDR2 from the germline V gene are DFQATT and SNEGSKA (reference sequence). As DNA, the CDR3 is TGCAGTGCTAGAGAACCGGGACTAGCGGGAGGAGGGAGCGCAGATACGCAGTATTTT. It is translated as CSAREPGLAGGGSADTQYF.

This clonotype occurred many times. This CDR3 reads CASSLLAGDLTGELFF. CDR3 coding DNA: TGTGCCAGCAGCTTATTGGCGGGAGACCTCACCGGGGAGCTGTTTTTT. The V and J genes are TRBV11-2 and TRBJ2-2; 7 bases line up with TRBD2. The junction had 7 bases not matched to a gene; V was cut back by 2 bases and J by 4 bases. The length of the CDR3 is 16 residues. The germline CDR1 and CDR2 sequences are SGHAT and FQNNGV.

This clonotype has just a few counts. This chain uses TRBV29-1 with TRBJ2-7; D is undetermined. The germline gives CDR1 SQVTM, CDR2 ANQGSEA. V lost 6 bases and J 3 bases, leaving 12 bases between the germline ends. The CDR3 extends over 12 amino acids. CDR3 bases: TGCAGCGTGTCGGACCTATTCTACGAGCAGTACTTC. It is translated as CSVSDLFYEQYF.

The table lists this clonotype with a few counts. This sequence joins TRBV3-1 and TRBJ2-7, with D possibly TRBD2 on 6 matching bases. V was pared by 1 base and J by 7 bases, with 14 bases between. This CDR3 is built from 14 residues. CDR1 and CDR2 (germline): LGHDT, YNNKEL (reference sequence). CDR3 in DNA: TGTGCCAGCAGCCAAGGAGGGCTAGCGCGAGAGCAGTACTTC. This gives the protein CASSQGGLAREQYF.

The chain links TRBV28 to TRBJ2-3, with 8 positions matching TRBD2. V lost 4 bases and J lost 1; bases outside the gene matches: 7. CDR1 and CDR2 from the germline V gene are MDHEN and SYDVKM. The CDR3 length is 16 residues. In DNA form, the CDR3 reads TGTGCCAGCAGTTCGGTGCGAGCGGGGGGCACAGATACGCAGTATTTT. Its translation is CASSSVRAGGTDTQYF.

This clonotype showed up just a few times. V and J are TRBV27 and TRBJ1-6, with D perhaps matching TRBD1 (6 bases). The germline V gene has CDR1 MNHEY and CDR2 SMNVEV (reference sequence). Trimming stripped 5 bases from V and 0 bases from J, with 14 bases between. The CDR3 contains 17 residues. The CDR3 loop reads CASSPRQDSSYNSPLHF. DNA for the CDR3: TGTGCCAGCAGTCCTAGACAGGATAGCTCCTATAATTCACCCCTCCACTTT.

This clonotype was detected only a few times. This rearrangement joins TRBV6-2 or TRBV6-3 to TRBJ1-1, with D tentatively TRBD1 (5 bases). Germline V CDR1 and CDR2: MNHEY, SVGEGT. With 3 bases removed from V and 0 bases from J, the gap between germline ends came to 14 bases. The CDR3 is 16 residues long. CDR3 nucleotides: TGTGCCAGCAGTTATATCCGGGACTTTTTGAACACTGAAGCTTTCTTT. Encoded protein: CASSYIRDFLNTEAFF.

This clonotype was detected a few times. The chain uses TRBV14 and TRBJ2-7; D gene unclear. In germline, CDR1 is SGHDN, CDR2 FVKESK. The CDR3 extends over 14 amino acids. The germline V and J ends were trimmed by 4 bases and 1 base, with 11 bases remaining between them. The CDR3 DNA is TGTGCCAGCAGCCCGAGAATAGATTCCTACGAGCAGTACTTC. This codes for CASSPRIDSYEQYF.

This clonotype has just a few counts. The rearrangement links TRBV30 to TRBJ1-1, with TRBD1 matching over 7 bases. Germline V gives CDR1 GTSNPN, CDR2 SVGIG (reference sequence). The V gene end was trimmed by 4 bases and the J gene end by 6 bases; junction bases not matched to a gene: 14. The CDR3 is 15 amino acids. The DNA of the CDR3 is TGTGCCTGGAAGAAACCGGACAGGAGCACAGCTGAAGCTTTCTTT. Translated, it gives CAWKKPDRSTAEAFF. The full variable domain, completed using reference TRBV30 and TRBJ1-1, is SQTIHQWPATLVQPVGSPLSLECTVEGTSNPNLYWYRQAAGRGLQLLFYSVGIGQISSEVPQNLSASRPQDRQFILSSKKLLLSDSGFYLCAWKKPDRSTAEAFFGQGTRLTVV.